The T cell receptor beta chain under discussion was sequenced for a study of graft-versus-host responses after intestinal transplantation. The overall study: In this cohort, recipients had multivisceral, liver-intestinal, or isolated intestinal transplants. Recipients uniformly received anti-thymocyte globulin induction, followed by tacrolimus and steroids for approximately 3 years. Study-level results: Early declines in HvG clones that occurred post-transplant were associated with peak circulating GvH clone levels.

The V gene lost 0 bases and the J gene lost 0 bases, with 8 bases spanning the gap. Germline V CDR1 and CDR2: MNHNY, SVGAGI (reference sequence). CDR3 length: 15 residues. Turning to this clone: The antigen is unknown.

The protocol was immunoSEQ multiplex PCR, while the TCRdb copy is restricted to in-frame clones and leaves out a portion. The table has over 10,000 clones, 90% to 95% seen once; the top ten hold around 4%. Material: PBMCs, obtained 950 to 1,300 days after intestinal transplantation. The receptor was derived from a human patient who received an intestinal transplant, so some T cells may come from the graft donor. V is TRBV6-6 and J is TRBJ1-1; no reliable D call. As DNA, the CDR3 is TGTGCCAGCAGTTACTCGACCCAGATGAACACTGAAGCTTTCTTT. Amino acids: CASSYSTQMNTEAFF.